This TCR beta chain comes out of a study of blood T cell repertoires in COVID-19. In the study overall: Samples representing acute and convalescent COVID-19 were sourced from the United States, Italy and Spain. PBMCs, B-cell-depleted T cells, or T cells provided the cDNA or gDNA that made up the material.

Germline loops: CDR1 WNHNN, CDR2 SYGVQD (reference sequence). The CDR3 totals 14 residues. The trim removed 6 bases at V and 5 bases at J, leaving 4 bases unmatched. Authors' processing steps: Reference gene primer amplification in the assay estimated nucleated cell counts. The assay was immunoSEQ multiplex PCR, and TCRdb's table has in-frame clones only and misses some. That table furnishes V, J and clone size, whereas the DNA furnished D and trimming. The sample contains over 85,000 clones, about 87% of which appear only once. The specimen was peripheral blood. V usage is TRBV10-1 and J usage is TRBJ2-3, with TRBD2 matching over 11 bases. This receptor was identified in a human donor in a cohort sampled during active COVID-19. Here the CDR3 DNA reads TGCGCCAGCAGGGGACTAGCGGAGGTAGATACGCAGTATTTT. It yields the protein CASRGLAEVDTQYF.